This TCR beta chain was identified during a study of blood T cell repertoires in COVID-19. Background on the study: The origin of the acute and convalescent COVID-19 samples was the United States, Italy and Spain.

This clone has just a few counts. Original handling: Estimated nucleated cell counts came from reference gene primer amplification. Sequencing was performed with immunoSEQ multiplex PCR; in TCRdb, only in-frame clones are kept and a portion is missing. V, J and clone size reflect that table, while D and trimming were determined from the DNA. The table records about 140,000 clones, roughly 88% of them present only once. V gave up 4 bases and J gave up 7 bases, with 19 bases separating them. This CDR3 region has 15 residues. Germline values: CDR1 SQVTM, CDR2 ANQGSEA. Sequencing was performed on peripheral blood. The TCR sequence derives from a woman aged 55-70 years with acute or convalescent COVID-19. This chain uses TRBV29-1 with TRBJ1-4, with D possibly TRBD1 on 5 matching bases. CDR3 sequence reads: CSVGVGTSGGEKLFF. Written as DNA, the CDR3 is TGCAGCGTTGGGGTGGGGACCTCGGGGGGTGAAAAACTGTTTTTT. Variable domain in full (rest from reference TRBV29-1 and TRBJ1-4): SAVISQKPSRDICQRGTSLTIQCQVDSQVTMMFWYRQQPGQSLTLIATANQGSEATYESGFVIDKFPISRPNLTFSTLTVSNMSPEDSSIYLCSVGVGTSGGEKLFFGSGTQLSVL.